These 8 T cell receptor beta chains came from one sample sequenced in a study of blood T cell repertoires in COVID-19. Clones were sequenced by immunoSEQ multiplex PCR, and TCRdb holds only the in-frame ones, with some missing. This table has around 97,000 clones, over 65% appearing once. The sequencing sample was made of peripheral blood. These receptor sequences come from a human donor in a cohort sampled during active COVID-19.

This chain connects TRBV12-3 or TRBV12-4 to TRBJ1-2; D uncertain. The V end lost 6 bases, the J end lost 8 bases, and 16 bases lay between the germline ends. CDR3 length equals 13 residues. The CDR3 nucleotides read TGTGCCAGCAGGGCGGGGATCTCCTGGGGCTACACCTTC. Encoded protein: CASRAGISWGYTF.

The V and J genes are TRBV10-2 and TRBJ2-7; a possible D gene is TRBD1 (5 bases). Germline V lookup: CDR1 WSHSY, CDR2 SAAADI. This CDR3 has 13 amino acids. The germline V and J ends were trimmed by 2 bases and 1 base, with 6 bases remaining between them. This CDR3 is CASSETGSYEQYF. The CDR3 nucleotides are TGCGCCAGCAGTGAGACAGGATCCTACGAGCAGTACTTC.

The chain joins TRBV9 to TRBJ2-5, with a tentative D call TRBD2 (6 bases). With 3 bases removed from V and 5 bases from J, the gap between germline ends came to 20 bases. Germline CDR1 is SGDLS and CDR2 is YYNGEE. There are 16 residues in the CDR3. CDR3 sequence reads: CASSAAGGLKGETQYF. The CDR3 DNA follows: TGTGCCAGCAGCGCCGCCGGGGGATTAAAGGGGGAGACCCAGTACTTC.

The rearrangement links TRBV19 to TRBJ2-7; 9 positions match TRBD1. The V gene end was trimmed by 5 bases and the J gene end by 0 bases; junction bases not matched to a gene: 2. This CDR3 has 14 residues. CDR1 is LNHDA, CDR2 SQIVND, per germline (reference sequence). CDR3: CASSSGQGSYEQYF. In DNA, the CDR3 is TGTGCCAGTAGTTCGGGACAGGGCTCCTACGAGCAGTACTTC. Variable domain in full (rest from reference TRBV19 and TRBJ2-7): DGGITQSPKYLFRKEGQNVTLSCEQNLNHDAMYWYRQDPGQGLRLIYYSQIVNDFQKGDIAEGYSVSREKKESFPLTVTSAQKNPTAFYLCASSSGQGSYEQYFGPGTRLTVT.

This clone was counted a few times. The rearrangement uses TRBV6-5 and TRBJ2-3; D might be TRBD2 (5 bases). CDR1 is MNHEY and CDR2 is SVGAGI in the germline V gene. Between the trimmed V and J ends, which lost 8 bases and 0 bases, there was a span of 15 bases. This CDR3 is built from 15 residues. The DNA of the CDR3 is TGTGCCAGCCGCCGGGGAGCGGTTAGCACAGATACGCAGTATTTT. This translates into CASRRGAVSTDTQYF.

This chain uses TRBV27 with TRBJ1-2; D not certain. Germline values: CDR1 MNHEY, CDR2 SMNVEV (reference sequence). Trimming removed 3 bases from V and 0 bases from J, with 5 bases in between. The CDR3 is made up of 13 amino acids. Written as DNA, the CDR3 is TGTGCCAGCAGTTTCACAGCTAACTATGGCTACACCTTC. Its protein is CASSFTANYGYTF.

This chain links TRBV5-1 with TRBJ1-2; D is unresolved. V lost 2 bases and J 3 bases, leaving 8 bases between the germline ends. The germline CDR1 and CDR2 sequences are SGHRS and YFSETQ. The CDR3 has 13 residues. The CDR3 coding sequence is TGCGCCAGCAGCTTTGGAGGAGACTATGGCTACACCTTC. Its translation: CASSFGGDYGYTF.

V usage is TRBV7-6 and J usage is TRBJ2-5; 9 nucleotides match TRBD2. Trimming took 1 base from V and 5 from J; bases not matched to a gene: 14. In germline, CDR1 is SGHVS, CDR2 FNYEAQ. This CDR3 is 18 amino acids long. CDR3 nucleotide sequence: TGTGCCAGCAGCTTAGGTTCGAGCGGGGGGCCATCCGGGGAGACCCAGTACTTC. It specifies CASSLGSSGGPSGETQYF.